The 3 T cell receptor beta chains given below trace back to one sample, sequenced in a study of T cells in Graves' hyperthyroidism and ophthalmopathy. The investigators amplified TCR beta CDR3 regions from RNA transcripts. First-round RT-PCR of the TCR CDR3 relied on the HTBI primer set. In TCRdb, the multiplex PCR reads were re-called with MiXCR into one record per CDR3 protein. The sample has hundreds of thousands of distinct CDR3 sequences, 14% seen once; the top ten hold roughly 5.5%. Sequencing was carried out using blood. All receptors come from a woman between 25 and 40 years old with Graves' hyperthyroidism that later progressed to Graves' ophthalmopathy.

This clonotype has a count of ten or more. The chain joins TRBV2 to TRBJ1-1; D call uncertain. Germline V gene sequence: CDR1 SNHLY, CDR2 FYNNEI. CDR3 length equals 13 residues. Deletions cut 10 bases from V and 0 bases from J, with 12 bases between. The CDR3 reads CATLDGLNTEAFF. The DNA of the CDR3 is TGTGCCACCCTGGACGGATTGAACACTGAAGCTTTCTTT.

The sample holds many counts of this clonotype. The CDR3 DNA is TGTGCCACCAGTGACCCCCGACGGGGCGCGCGGGACGAGCAGTACTTC. The encoded protein is CATSDPRRGARDEQYF. The genes are TRBV24-1 and TRBJ2-7; D could derive from TRBD1 or TRBD2 (5 bases each). The CDR3 is 16 residues long. From germline, CDR1 is KGHDR and CDR2 SFDVKD. Trimming stripped 4 bases from V and 5 bases from J, with 20 bases between.

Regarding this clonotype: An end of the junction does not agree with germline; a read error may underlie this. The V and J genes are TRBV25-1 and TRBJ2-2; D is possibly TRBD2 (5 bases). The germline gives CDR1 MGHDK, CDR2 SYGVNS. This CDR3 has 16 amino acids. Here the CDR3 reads CASSESAGVNTVELFF. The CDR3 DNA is TGTGCCAGCAGTGAATCTGCGGGTGTGAACACCGTGGAGCTGTTTTTT. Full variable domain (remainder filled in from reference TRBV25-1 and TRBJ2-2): EADIYQTPRYLVIGTGKKITLECSQTMGHDKMYWYQQDPGMELHLIHYSYGVNSTEKGDLSSESTVSRIRTEHFPLTLESARPSHTSQYLCASSESAGVNTVELFFGEGSRLTVL.